The 22 T cell receptor beta chains given below trace back to one sample, sequenced in a study of regulatory T cells in long-lasting Graves disease. The time point here: newly diagnosed GD, antithyroid drugs for less than 3 months. Generation of the TCR library employed RNA extracted from PBMCs. Combining iRepertoire HTBI primers with Arm-PCR of CDR3 regions, the authors built TCR beta libraries. TCRdb analysed the multiplex PCR reads with MiXCR anew, one entry per CDR3 protein. The table has hundreds of thousands of distinct CDR3 sequences, about 16% seen once. These sequences were also reported in another study, on T cells in Graves' hyperthyroidism and ophthalmopathy.

Sequences were derived from peripheral blood mononuclear cells (PBMCs), sampled at new diagnosis, from a patient treated with antithyroid drugs. The receptors stem from a man in his late teens or twenties with Graves disease.

At least ten counts were recorded for this clonotype. The CDR3 sequence is CAAGTSGNQHPYEQYF. As DNA, the CDR3 is TGTGCCGCAGGGACTAGCGGAAACCAGCATCCTTACGAGCAGTACTTC. J is TRBJ2-7 and V is TRBV10-3, with 11 bases lining up with TRBD2. After removal of 11 bases from V and 4 bases from J, the junction contained 16 bases not matched to a gene. The CDR3 spans 16 residues. Germline-derived CDR1 and CDR2 are ENHRY and SYGVKD.

J is TRBJ2-1 and V is TRBV6-2 or TRBV6-3; 10 positions match TRBD2. Germline lookup yields CDR1 MNHEY and CDR2 SVGEGT. CDR3 size: 16 residues. Trimming removed 7 bases from V and 9 bases from J; junction bases left unmatched: 15. The CDR3 sequence is CASTRSGLAGVGEQFF. Here the CDR3 DNA reads TGTGCCAGCACAAGGTCGGGGCTAGCGGGAGTAGGTGAGCAGTTCTTC.

This clonotype was observed a handful of times. This chain connects TRBV10-2 to TRBJ2-6; D is perhaps TRBD2 (6 bases). Germline CDR1 reads WSHSY; CDR2 reads SAAADI. The V end was cut by 3 bases, the J end by 0 bases, with 12 bases between. The CDR3 loop spans 17 amino acids. CDR3 region: CASSDPGLASGANVLTF. CDR3 nucleotides: TGCGCCAGCAGTGATCCGGGACTGGCCTCTGGGGCCAACGTCCTGACTTTC.

This clonotype was seen many times. The chain is built from TRBV11-2 and TRBJ1-6; D possibly corresponds to TRBD1 (6 bases). Germline V CDR1 and CDR2: SGHAT, FQNNGV. Trimming cost V 4 bases and J 5 bases, with 12 bases left between them. The CDR3 runs 15 residues. CDR3 DNA sequence: TGTGCCAGCAGCTGGACAGCCGTGGATAATTCACCCCTCCACTTT. This sequence encodes CASSWTAVDNSPLHF.

The V gene is TRBV15, the J gene TRBJ1-5; 7 bases match TRBD1. From germline, CDR1 is LNHNV and CDR2 YYDKDF (reference sequence). The CDR3 extends over 14 amino acids. Unmatched junction bases numbered 0, after V lost 2 bases and J lost 2 bases. The CDR3 DNA is TGTGCCACCAGCAGAACAGGGGGCAATCAGCCCCAGCATTTT. It codes for CATSRTGGNQPQHF.

Many counts were recorded for this clonotype. V gene TRBV2 combines with J gene TRBJ1-5, with D perhaps matching TRBD1 (6 bases). This CDR3 contains 14 residues. The germline V gene encodes CDR1 SNHLY and CDR2 FYNNEI. V lost 4 bases and J 5 bases, leaving 12 bases between the germline ends. This CDR3 is CASSATAGDQPQHF. The DNA of the CDR3 is TGTGCCAGCAGTGCGACAGCAGGGGATCAGCCCCAGCATTTT.

The V and J genes are TRBV19 and TRBJ2-7; possibly TRBD1 or TRBD2 for D (5 bases each). This CDR3 region has 14 residues. Germline values: CDR1 LNHDA, CDR2 SQIVND (reference sequence). V was pared by 5 bases and J by 7 bases, with 18 bases between. The CDR3 coding sequence is TGTGCCAGTAGTTCCCGGGACCCCGACGGGGAGCAGTACTTC. Translated: CASSSRDPDGEQYF.

This clonotype was seen more than once but under ten times. The CDR3 here is CSARTGANNSPLHF. CDR3 sequence (DNA): TGCAGTGCTAGGACGGGGGCAAATAATTCACCCCTCCACTTT. The chain combines TRBV20-1 with TRBJ1-6; D might be TRBD1 (6 bases). The V end lost 3 bases, the J end lost 5 bases, and 11 bases lay between the germline ends. Germline CDR1 reads DFQATT; CDR2 reads SNEGSKA (reference sequence). The CDR3 runs 14 residues.

This clonotype was found many times. This sequence joins TRBV12-3 or TRBV12-4 and TRBJ2-3; D gene ambiguous. This CDR3 region has 12 residues. V gave up 6 bases and J gave up 6 bases, with 10 bases separating them. CDR3 sequence reads: CASSPGGDTQYF. CDR3 coding DNA: TGTGCCAGCAGCCCCGGTGGGGATACGCAGTATTTT.

This clonotype was seen many times. This sequence joins TRBV6-1 and TRBJ2-1; D is undetermined. Trimming left V 4 bases short and J 8 bases short, with 15 bases between. The V gene's germline CDR1 is MNHNS and CDR2 SASEGT. The CDR3 has 14 amino acids. CDR3: CASSGLPDYDEQFF. The CDR3 nucleotides read TGTGCCAGCAGTGGACTCCCGGATTACGATGAGCAGTTCTTC.

This clonotype was detected ten times or more. The gene calls are TRBV7-9 and TRBJ2-7; 10 nucleotides agree with TRBD2. There are 13 residues in the CDR3. The J segment lost 5 bases and the V segment lost 5 bases, leaving 3 bases of the junction unmatched. Germline V gene sequence: CDR1 SEHNR, CDR2 FQNEAQ (reference sequence). The CDR3 spells CASSPSGRNEQYF. The CDR3 DNA reads as TGTGCCAGCAGCCCTAGCGGGAGAAACGAGCAGTACTTC.

Many counts were recorded for this clonotype. The chain is built from TRBV30 and TRBJ2-1, with 9 nucleotides matching TRBD2. Germline loops: CDR1 GTSNPN, CDR2 SVGIG (reference sequence). V lost 2 bases and J lost 4; bases outside the gene matches: 6. The CDR3 has 15 amino acids. The CDR3 region is CAWSPGTSRYNEQFF. CDR3 nucleotide sequence: TGTGCCTGGAGTCCCGGGACTAGCAGATACAATGAGCAGTTCTTC.

This clonotype was seen repeatedly, ten times or more. CDR3 DNA sequence: TGTGCCAGCCGAAATCCTACAGGGCGGGAGCAGTACTTC. Translation gives CASRNPTGREQYF. The chain couples TRBV6-1 to TRBJ2-7; maybe TRBD1 (6 bases). V lost 8 bases to trimming and J lost 7 bases, with 18 bases between them. The CDR3 totals 13 residues. Germline V gene sequence: CDR1 MNHNS, CDR2 SASEGT.

The V and J genes are TRBV5-1 and TRBJ1-5, with D perhaps TRBD1 (5 bases). Germline-derived CDR1 and CDR2 are SGHRS and YFSETQ. V was shortened by 4 bases and J by 7 bases, with 15 bases between the two germline ends. The CDR3 consists of 14 residues. DNA for the CDR3: TGCGCCAGCAGCCCAGGGCTGAAGGTCCAGCCCCAGCATTTT. Encoded protein: CASSPGLKVQPQHF. The variable domain in full, completed from reference TRBV5-1 and TRBJ1-5, reads KAGVTQTPRYLIKTRGQQVTLSCSPISGHRSVSWYQQTPGQGLQFLFEYFSETQRNKGNFPGRFSGRQFSNSRSEMNVSTLELGDSALYLCASSPGLKVQPQHFGDGTRLSIL.

The rearrangement uses TRBV19 and TRBJ2-5; a possible D gene is TRBD2 (6 bases). The ends were cut back, 4 bases at V and 2 bases at J, with 14 bases in the middle. Germline CDR1 LNHDA, CDR2 SQIVND (reference sequence). The CDR3 sequence is 15 residues long. The CDR3 is CASSNLLRGQETQYF. CDR3 sequence (DNA): TGTGCCAGTAGTAACCTCCTGCGGGGTCAAGAGACCCAGTACTTC.

The V call is TRBV5-1, the J call TRBJ2-2; TRBD2 aligns across 13 bases. This CDR3 spans 17 amino acids. The V gene end was trimmed by 4 bases and the J gene end by 3 bases; junction bases not matched to a gene: 6. Germline-derived CDR1 and CDR2 are SGHRS and YFSETQ. The CDR3 reads CASSRGTSGIDTGELFF. CDR3 nucleotides: TGCGCCAGCAGCCGGGGGACTAGCGGGATAGACACCGGGGAGCTGTTTTTT. Supplemented by reference TRBV5-1 and TRBJ2-2, the full variable domain reads KAGVTQTPRYLIKTRGQQVTLSCSPISGHRSVSWYQQTPGQGLQFLFEYFSETQRNKGNFPGRFSGRQFSNSRSEMNVSTLELGDSALYLCASSRGTSGIDTGELFFGEGSRLTVL.

The sample holds a few counts of this clonotype. This chain connects TRBV6-9 to TRBJ2-1, with 10 bases that match TRBD2. Germline CDR1 and CDR2: MNHGY and SVAAGI. This CDR3 has 17 amino acids. With 3 bases clipped from V and 1 base from J, the junction kept 6 bases outside the gene matches. This CDR3 reads CASSYPPSGSSYNEQFF. The CDR3 region has the DNA TGTGCCAGCAGTTACCCTCCTAGCGGGAGTTCCTACAATGAGCAGTTCTTC.

The chain combines TRBV19 with TRBJ2-3; D is ambiguous. This CDR3 has 13 residues. Trimming took 7 bases from V and 1 from J, leaving 9 bases between them. Germline V gene data show CDR1 as LNHDA and CDR2 as SQIVND (reference sequence). CDR3 amino acids: CASKDWGTDTQYF. The CDR3 DNA is TGTGCCAGTAAAGACTGGGGCACAGATACGCAGTATTTT.

Many counts were recorded for this clonotype. The V call is TRBV29-1, the J call TRBJ2-1; 10 bases line up with TRBD2. The J segment lost 3 bases and the V segment lost 3 bases, leaving 14 bases of the junction unmatched. The CDR3 spans 18 residues. CDR1 and CDR2 from the germline V gene are SQVTM and ANQGSEA. The DNA for the CDR3 is TGCAGCGTTGAGCCCATGGGGGCTAGCGGGAGATACTACAATGAGCAGTTCTTC. Its translation: CSVEPMGASGRYYNEQFF.

This clonotype was seen at least ten times. The rearrangement uses TRBV6-9 and TRBJ1-5; possibly TRBD1 for D (5 bases). Trimming left V 4 bases short and J 0 bases short, with 13 bases between. Germline V gene lookup returns CDR1 MNHGY and CDR2 SVAAGI. CDR3 size: 16 residues. For the CDR3, the DNA is TGTGCCAGCAGTTGGCCCCGACAGCCTAGCAATCAGCCCCAGCATTTT. This sequence encodes CASSWPRQPSNQPQHF.

This clonotype has just a few counts. For the CDR3, the DNA is TGTGCCAGCAGCCAAGACCTTGATGACAGGGGGCTTAGGGATACGCAGTATTTT. The encoded protein is CASSQDLDDRGLRDTQYF. The chain combines TRBV4-2 with TRBJ2-3, with TRBD1 identical over 10 bases. Germline V gene data show CDR1 as LGHNA and CDR2 as YNFKEQ. The CDR3 sequence is 18 residues long. V shed 0 bases, J shed 6 bases, and the junction held 12 bases outside the gene matches.

The chain joins TRBV15 to TRBJ1-5; D is perhaps TRBD1 (5 bases). The ends were cut back, 3 bases at V and 9 bases at J, with 12 bases in the middle. The CDR3 has 13 residues. Germline lookup yields CDR1 LNHNV and CDR2 YYDKDF (reference sequence). The CDR3 bases are TGTGCCACCAGCAGGGGGGGAATCACGCCCCAGCATTTT. Amino acids: CATSRGGITPQHF.